This entry lists 31 T cell receptor beta chains sequenced from one sample in a study of a mutant IDH1 vaccine in newly diagnosed glioma (dated by TCRdb to the early 2020s). What the time point label conveys for this sample: week 35, safety follow-up. Every vaccine dose consisted of 300 ug of a 20-mer mutant IDH1 peptide in Montanide, administered subcutaneously together with topical imiquimod. No cognate antigen is known for these TCRs. Library prep was done by the immunoSEQ multiplex PCR assay. TCRdb's version of the immuneACCESS table is confined to in-frame rearrangements and falls short of the full clone set. An unresolved V gene accounts for under half of the shortfall where checked; the remainder is of unknown origin. Across this sample there are 70,000 or so clones, with around 90% seen only once. In total, the top ten clones hold 1.5% to 2.5% of the sample. Here the sequenced sample was PBMCs, taken from a glioma patient whose treatment included an IDH1 peptide vaccine. These receptors were obtained from a man aged 25-45 years with glioma.

The chain joins TRBV7-8 to TRBJ2-1, with 7 bases aligning to TRBD2. CDR1 and CDR2 (germline): SGHVS, FQNEAQ. This CDR3 region has 12 residues. V was pared by 7 bases and J by 12 bases, with 9 bases of the junction left unmatched. The CDR3 is CASTVLGGRQFF. The DNA for the CDR3 is TGTGCCAGCACCGTACTGGGGGGGAGGCAGTTCTTC.

This chain links TRBV6-1 with TRBJ1-4; D gene uncertain. Germline values: CDR1 MNHNS, CDR2 SASEGT. V lost 5 bases, J lost 8 bases, and 18 bases lay in between. The CDR3 covers 15 residues. This CDR3 reads CASSPPGFGREKLFF. The CDR3 DNA sequence: TGTGCCAGCAGTCCACCGGGGTTCGGGAGAGAAAAACTGTTTTTT.

The chain recombines TRBV15 with TRBJ1-4, with 9 bases aligning to TRBD1. The CDR3 has 15 amino acids. Losses at the gene ends were 3 bases for V and 3 bases for J; bases not matched to a gene: 2. Germline loops: CDR1 LNHNV, CDR2 YYDKDF (reference sequence). CDR3: CATSRGTGSNEKLFF. For the CDR3, the DNA is TGTGCCACCAGCAGGGGGACAGGGTCTAATGAAAAACTGTTTTTT.

The chain carries TRBV19 and TRBJ2-5; 10 bases agree with TRBD2. Looked up from germline, CDR1 is LNHDA and CDR2 is SQIVND (reference sequence). The CDR3 sequence is 16 residues long. J was trimmed by 2 bases and V by 6 bases; bases with no gene match: 9. The chain's CDR3 is CASREAGGLLQETQYF. CDR3 nucleotide sequence: TGTGCCAGTAGGGAAGCGGGGGGGCTTCTACAAGAGACCCAGTACTTC.

This clone was seen just once. The chain carries TRBV7-8 and TRBJ2-7, with 9 bases matching TRBD1. CDR3 length equals 18 residues. V lost 2 bases, J lost 2 bases, and 13 bases stayed unmatched. Germline V gene sequence: CDR1 SGHVS, CDR2 FQNEAQ. CDR3 sequence: CASSLIASLGQGTYEQYF. CDR3 DNA: TGTGCCAGCAGCTTAATAGCATCTCTGGGACAGGGCACCTACGAGCAGTACTTC.

The rearrangement joins TRBV27 to TRBJ1-1; no firm D call. V was pared by 6 bases and J by 1 base, with 6 bases between. CDR3 size: 12 residues. Germline CDR1 is MNHEY and CDR2 is SMNVEV (reference sequence). The CDR3 reads CASRGENTEAFF. The CDR3 nucleotides read TGTGCCAGCAGGGGTGAGAACACTGAAGCTTTCTTT.

The V gene is TRBV25-1, the J gene TRBJ2-3; possible D gene TRBD1, 5 bases. Germline V lookup: CDR1 MGHDK, CDR2 SYGVNS. V was shortened by 10 bases and J by 14 bases, with 10 bases between the two germline ends. The CDR3 spans 8 residues. The CDR3 nucleotides read TGTGCCATCCTAAGGGGGTATTTT. Its protein product is CAILRGYF.

The V and J genes are TRBV7-9 and TRBJ1-1; TRBD1 matches at 7 bases. Germline CDR1 reads SEHNR; CDR2 reads FQNEAQ (reference sequence). The CDR3 has 13 residues. V lost 0 bases and J lost 7; bases outside the gene matches: 2. The chain's CDR3 is CASSLAGDSEAFF. CDR3 bases: TGTGCCAGCAGCTTAGCCGGGGACAGTGAAGCTTTCTTT.

The genes are TRBV5-4 and TRBJ2-7; 8 positions agree with TRBD2. The length of the CDR3 is 16 residues. V lost 3 bases, J lost 5 bases, and 13 bases stayed unmatched. In germline, CDR1 is SGHNT, CDR2 YYREEE (reference sequence). The CDR3 sequence: CASSWGLSGSAHEQYF. For the CDR3, the DNA is TGTGCCAGCAGCTGGGGGCTAAGCGGGAGCGCCCACGAGCAGTACTTC.

V usage is TRBV5-6 and J usage is TRBJ1-2; D remains unclear. The CDR3 is 14 residues long. V lost 0 bases and J lost 2, with 8 bases in between. Germline V gene lookup returns CDR1 SGHDT and CDR2 YYEEEE. The CDR3 here is CASSLGRRNYGYTF. The CDR3 coding sequence is TGTGCCAGCAGCTTGGGTCGCAGAAACTATGGCTACACCTTC.

This sequence joins TRBV14 and TRBJ2-7; unclear D gene. Looked up from germline, CDR1 is SGHDN and CDR2 is FVKESK. The CDR3 contains 13 residues. With 2 bases removed from V and 6 bases from J, the gap between germline ends came to 11 bases. CDR3 sequence reads: CASSQIQRSEQYF. DNA of the CDR3: TGTGCCAGCAGCCAAATCCAACGGTCCGAGCAGTACTTC.

The rearrangement uses TRBV5-1 and TRBJ1-2; no reliable D call. Germline-derived CDR1 and CDR2 are SGHRS and YFSETQ. This CDR3 has 14 residues. Trimming pared 4 bases from V and 0 bases from J, leaving 10 bases between. CDR3 coding DNA: TGCGCCAGCAGCCAAGTGAACTCTAACTATGGCTACACCTTC. Amino acid sequence: CASSQVNSNYGYTF.

The gene calls are TRBV5-4 and TRBJ2-7, with 10 positions matching TRBD2. Germline values: CDR1 SGHNT, CDR2 YYREEE (reference sequence). There are 15 residues in the CDR3. The J segment lost 2 bases and the V segment lost 0 bases, leaving 2 bases of the junction unmatched. CDR3 DNA: TGTGCCAGCAGCTTGGGACTAGCGGGTGCCTACGAGCAGTACTTC. This codes for CASSLGLAGAYEQYF.

The chain recombines TRBV6-5 with TRBJ2-1; 12 bases are a match to TRBD1. This CDR3 is 14 amino acids long. Trimming took 8 bases from V and 10 from J; bases not matched to a gene: 9. Germline V gene sequence: CDR1 MNHEY, CDR2 SVGAGI. This CDR3 reads CASYPGQGALEQFF. The CDR3 coding sequence is TGTGCCAGCTATCCGGGACAGGGGGCTTTAGAGCAGTTCTTC.

The rearrangement uses TRBV5-4 and TRBJ2-7; D might be TRBD1 (6 bases). Trimming cost V 0 bases and J 1 base, with 14 bases left between them. From germline, CDR1 is SGHNT and CDR2 YYREEE (reference sequence). This CDR3 spans 16 amino acids. The CDR3 is CASSLEASRGSYEQYF. The CDR3 bases are TGTGCCAGCAGCTTGGAGGCGAGCAGGGGTTCCTACGAGCAGTACTTC.

This clone was seen more than once but under ten times. The chain recombines TRBV19 with TRBJ1-1; D might be TRBD1 (6 bases). This CDR3 region has 14 residues. The V end lost 3 bases, the J end lost 3 bases, and 11 bases lay between the germline ends. Germline V lookup: CDR1 LNHDA, CDR2 SQIVND (reference sequence). Here the CDR3 DNA reads TGTGCCAGTAGTATGGGGGCATTGGACACTGAAGCTTTCTTT. This encodes CASSMGALDTEAFF. The whole variable domain, filled in from reference TRBV19 and TRBJ1-1, reads DGGITQSPKYLFRKEGQNVTLSCEQNLNHDAMYWYRQDPGQGLRLIYYSQIVNDFQKGDIAEGYSVSREKKESFPLTVTSAQKNPTAFYLCASSMGALDTEAFFGQGTRLTVV.

The J gene is TRBJ2-5, the V gene TRBV30; 9 positions agree with TRBD1. The J call is in doubt because the DNA end fits TRBJ2-7 better. From germline, CDR1 is GTSNPN and CDR2 SVGIG (reference sequence). This CDR3 region has 14 residues. The CDR3 sequence is CAWSAGDRGYEQYF. In DNA form, the CDR3 reads TGTGCCTGGAGCGCGGGCGACAGGGGGTACGAGCAGTACTTC.

This clone was detected once. V usage is TRBV7-9 and J usage is TRBJ1-2; D call uncertain. The germline V and J ends were trimmed by 2 bases and 4 bases, with 8 bases remaining between them. The CDR3 has 13 residues. The V gene's germline CDR1 is SEHNR and CDR2 FQNEAQ (reference sequence). The CDR3 spells CASSLSGFYGYTF. The CDR3 DNA reads as TGTGCCAGCAGCTTATCAGGTTTCTATGGCTACACCTTC.

V usage is TRBV10-3 and J usage is TRBJ1-2; the match to TRBD1 covers 9 bases. The J segment lost 5 bases and the V segment lost 10 bases, leaving 11 bases of the junction unmatched. Germline assignment: CDR1 ENHRY and CDR2 SYGVKD. There are 14 residues in the CDR3. CDR3 in amino acids: CATRVGTGNYGYTF. DNA for the CDR3: TGTGCCACTCGAGTCGGGACAGGGAATTATGGCTACACCTTC.

In its sample, this clone was seen once. The chain recombines TRBV28 with TRBJ1-1; D unclear. The V end lost 4 bases, the J end lost 1 base, and 16 bases lay between the germline ends. CDR1 MDHEN and CDR2 SYDVKM come from the germline V gene. The CDR3 totals 16 residues. The CDR3 DNA reads as TGTGCCAGCAGTTCCAGGATCGGACTGGCGAACACTGAAGCTTTCTTT. Its translation: CASSSRIGLANTEAFF.

This clone is a singleton in its sample. The CDR3 is CASSLASDTQYF. CDR3 sequence (DNA): TGCGCCAGCAGCCTAGCTTCAGATACGCAGTATTTT. The chain couples TRBV10-2 to TRBJ2-3, with D possibly being TRBD2 (5 bases). The CDR3 has 12 residues. Trimming took 6 bases from V and 4 from J, leaving 8 bases between them. Germline-derived CDR1 and CDR2 are WSHSY and SAAADI.

The chain is built from TRBV7-2 and TRBJ2-1; D is possibly TRBD2 (6 bases). The V and J ends lost 3 bases and 0 bases respectively, with 15 bases between them. This CDR3 region has 17 residues. In germline, CDR1 is SGHTA, CDR2 FQGNSA. The CDR3: CASSLPRGLSSYNEQFF. CDR3 sequence (DNA): TGTGCCAGCAGCTTGCCTCGGGGGTTGAGCTCCTACAATGAGCAGTTCTTC.

The genes are TRBV6-1 and TRBJ1-1; D gene unclear. V lost 5 bases and J 6 bases, leaving 13 bases between the germline ends. The CDR3 totals 13 residues. The germline V gene encodes CDR1 MNHNS and CDR2 SASEGT. The CDR3 reads CASSPNPESEAFF. CDR3 coding DNA: TGTGCCAGCAGTCCTAATCCGGAGTCTGAAGCTTTCTTT.

This clone is a singleton in its sample. The genes are TRBV7-2 and TRBJ1-2; 9 bases align to TRBD1. V gave up 5 bases and J gave up 6 bases; unmatched junction bases: 10. The CDR3 is 15 residues long. Germline loops: CDR1 SGHTA, CDR2 FQGNSA. The CDR3 bases are TGTGCCAGCAGCCTCGCCGGGACAGGGAGGGATGGCTACACCTTC. Protein sequence: CASSLAGTGRDGYTF.

This clone occurred once. The CDR3 sequence is CAIRWDFRVRINYEQYF. The CDR3 DNA follows: TGTGCCATCAGGTGGGATTTCAGGGTACGGATAAACTACGAGCAGTACTTC. The chain links TRBV10-3 to TRBJ2-7; D perhaps matches TRBD1 (5 bases). There are 17 residues in the CDR3. With 6 bases removed from V and 3 bases from J, the gap between germline ends came to 24 bases. Per the germline V gene, CDR1 is ENHRY and CDR2 is SYGVKD.

The J gene is TRBJ1-5, the V gene TRBV28; possible D gene TRBD1, 6 bases. The CDR3 has 18 amino acids. Trimming left V 1 base short and J 0 bases short, with 16 bases between. From germline, CDR1 is MDHEN and CDR2 SYDVKM. The DNA for the CDR3 is TGTGCCAGCAGTTTATCCTGGCGGGGGCCTTATAGCAATCAGCCCCAGCATTTT. Translated, it gives CASSLSWRGPYSNQPQHF.

The chain uses TRBV29-1 and TRBJ2-3, with TRBD1 identical over 10 bases. Germline trimming cut 7 bases from V and 1 base from J; bases unmatched to any gene: 8. CDR3 length: 15 amino acids. The germline gives CDR1 SQVTM, CDR2 ANQGSEA. The CDR3 protein is CSARTGGRGTDTQYF. CDR3 DNA sequence: TGCAGCGCCCGGACAGGGGGAAGGGGCACAGATACGCAGTATTTT.

This clone was seen a few times. The V call is TRBV5-1, the J call TRBJ2-2, with D unclear. V was shortened by 2 bases and J by 1 base, with 9 bases between the two germline ends. Germline V CDR1 and CDR2: SGHRS, YFSETQ. The CDR3 has 15 residues. CDR3 nucleotide sequence: TGCGCCAGCAGCTTTTATGACAAGAACACCGGGGAGCTGTTTTTT. This encodes CASSFYDKNTGELFF.

The rearrangement uses TRBV28 and TRBJ1-2, with D unclear. The V gene lost 4 bases and the J gene lost 4 bases, with 7 bases spanning the gap. The CDR3 is 12 amino acids. The V gene's germline CDR1 is MDHEN and CDR2 SYDVKM. The CDR3 is CASSSAVYGYTF. CDR3 DNA sequence: TGTGCCAGCAGTTCGGCAGTCTATGGCTACACCTTC.

The gene calls are TRBV5-1 and TRBJ1-1; D possibly corresponds to TRBD1 (6 bases). V gave up 0 bases and J gave up 0 bases, with 18 bases separating them. CDR3 length: 18 amino acids. Per germline, CDR1 SGHRS and CDR2 YFSETQ. The CDR3 DNA reads as TGCGCCAGCAGCTTGGGAGTCCTTGACAGGAGCCTGAACACTGAAGCTTTCTTT. Translating gives CASSLGVLDRSLNTEAFF.

The J gene is TRBJ1-2, the V gene TRBV7-9, with D unclear. V was shortened by 0 bases and J by 4 bases, with 12 bases between the two germline ends. This CDR3 contains 15 residues. Germline V gene data show CDR1 as SEHNR and CDR2 as FQNEAQ (reference sequence). The CDR3 loop is CASSLAEPGIYGYTF. Written as DNA, the CDR3 is TGTGCCAGCAGCTTAGCGGAGCCAGGAATCTATGGCTACACCTTC. The full variable domain, rest sourced from reference TRBV7-9 and TRBJ1-2, is DTGVSQNPRHKITKRGQNVTFRCDPISEHNRLYWYRQTLGQGPEFLTYFQNEAQLEKSRLLSDRFSAERPKGSFSTLEIQRTEQGDSAMYLCASSLAEPGIYGYTFGSGTRLTVV.